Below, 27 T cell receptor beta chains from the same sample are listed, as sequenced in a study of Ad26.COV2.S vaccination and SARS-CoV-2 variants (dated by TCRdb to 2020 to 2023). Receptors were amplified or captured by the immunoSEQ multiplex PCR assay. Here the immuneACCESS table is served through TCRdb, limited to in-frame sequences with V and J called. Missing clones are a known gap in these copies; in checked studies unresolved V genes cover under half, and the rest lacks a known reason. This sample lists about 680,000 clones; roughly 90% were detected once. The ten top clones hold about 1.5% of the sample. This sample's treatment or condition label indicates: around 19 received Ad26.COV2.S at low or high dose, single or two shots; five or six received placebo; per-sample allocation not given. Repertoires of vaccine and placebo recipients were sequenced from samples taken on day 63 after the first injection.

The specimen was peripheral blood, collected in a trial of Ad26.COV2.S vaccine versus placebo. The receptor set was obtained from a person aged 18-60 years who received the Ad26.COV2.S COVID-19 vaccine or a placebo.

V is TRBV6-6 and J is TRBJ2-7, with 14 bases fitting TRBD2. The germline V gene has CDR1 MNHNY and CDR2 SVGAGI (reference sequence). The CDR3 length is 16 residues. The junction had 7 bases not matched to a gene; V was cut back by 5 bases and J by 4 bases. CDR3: CASSRLAGGPGYEQYF. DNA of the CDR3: TGTGCCAGCAGTCGACTAGCGGGAGGGCCAGGGTACGAGCAGTACTTC.

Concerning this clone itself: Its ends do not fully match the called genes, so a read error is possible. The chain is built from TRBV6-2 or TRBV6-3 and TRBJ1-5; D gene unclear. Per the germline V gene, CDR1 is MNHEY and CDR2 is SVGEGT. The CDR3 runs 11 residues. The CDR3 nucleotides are TGTGCCAGCAGTTCCGGACTGGTCCTATATTTT. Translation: CASSSGLVLYF.

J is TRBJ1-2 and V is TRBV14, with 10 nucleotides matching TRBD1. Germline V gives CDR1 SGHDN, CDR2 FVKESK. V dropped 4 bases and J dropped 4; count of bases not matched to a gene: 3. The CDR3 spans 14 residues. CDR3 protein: CASSPDRGGYGYTF. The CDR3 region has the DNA TGTGCCAGCAGCCCGGACAGGGGGGGCTATGGCTACACCTTC.

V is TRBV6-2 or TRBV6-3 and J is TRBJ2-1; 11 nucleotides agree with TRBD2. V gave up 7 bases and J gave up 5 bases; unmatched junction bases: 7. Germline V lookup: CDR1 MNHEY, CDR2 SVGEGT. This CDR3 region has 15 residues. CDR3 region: CASTPPSGRHNEQFF. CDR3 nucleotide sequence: TGTGCCAGCACCCCCCCTAGCGGGAGGCACAATGAGCAGTTCTTC.

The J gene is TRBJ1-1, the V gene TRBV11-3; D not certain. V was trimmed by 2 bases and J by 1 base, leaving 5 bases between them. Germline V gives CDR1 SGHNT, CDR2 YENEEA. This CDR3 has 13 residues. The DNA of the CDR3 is TGTGCCAGCAGCTTAATCGAGAACACTGAAGCTTTCTTT. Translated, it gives CASSLIENTEAFF.

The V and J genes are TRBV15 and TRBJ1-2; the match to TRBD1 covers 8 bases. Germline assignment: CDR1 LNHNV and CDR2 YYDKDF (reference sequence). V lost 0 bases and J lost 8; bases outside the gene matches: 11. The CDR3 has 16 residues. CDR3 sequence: CATSREGFGQGGGYTF. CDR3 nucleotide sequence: TGTGCCACCAGCAGAGAGGGGTTTGGACAGGGCGGCGGCTACACCTTC.

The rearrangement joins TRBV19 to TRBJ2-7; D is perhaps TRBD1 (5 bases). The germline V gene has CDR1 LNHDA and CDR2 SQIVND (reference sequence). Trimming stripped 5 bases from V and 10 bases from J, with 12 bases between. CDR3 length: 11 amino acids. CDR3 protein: CASSVRVGQYF. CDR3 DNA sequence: TGTGCCAGTAGTGTCAGGGTTGGACAGTACTTC.

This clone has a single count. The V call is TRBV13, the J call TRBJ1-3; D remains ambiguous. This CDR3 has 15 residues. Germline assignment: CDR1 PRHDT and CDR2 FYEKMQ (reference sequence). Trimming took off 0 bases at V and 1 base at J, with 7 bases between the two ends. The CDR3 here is CASSLGRTSGNTIYF. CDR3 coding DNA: TGTGCCAGCAGCTTAGGGAGGACTTCTGGAAACACCATATATTTT. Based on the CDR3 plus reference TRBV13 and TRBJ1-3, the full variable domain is AAGVIQSPRHLIKEKRETATLKCYPIPRHDTVYWYQQGPGQDPQFLISFYEKMQSDKGSIPDRFSAQQFSDYHSELNMSSLELGDSALYFCASSLGRTSGNTIYFGEGSWLTVV.

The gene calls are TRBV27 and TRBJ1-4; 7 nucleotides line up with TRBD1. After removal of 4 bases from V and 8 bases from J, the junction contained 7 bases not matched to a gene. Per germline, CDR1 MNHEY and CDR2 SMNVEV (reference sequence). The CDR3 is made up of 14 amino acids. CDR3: CASSSQGEGEKLFF. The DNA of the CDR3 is TGTGCCAGCAGTTCCCAGGGGGAAGGGGAAAAACTGTTTTTT.

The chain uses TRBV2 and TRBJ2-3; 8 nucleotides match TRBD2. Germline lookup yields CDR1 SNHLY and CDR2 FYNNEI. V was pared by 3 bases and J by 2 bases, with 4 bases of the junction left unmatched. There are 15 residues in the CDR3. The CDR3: CASSDSGGPTDTQYF. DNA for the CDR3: TGTGCCAGCAGTGATTCGGGGGGGCCCACAGATACGCAGTATTTT.

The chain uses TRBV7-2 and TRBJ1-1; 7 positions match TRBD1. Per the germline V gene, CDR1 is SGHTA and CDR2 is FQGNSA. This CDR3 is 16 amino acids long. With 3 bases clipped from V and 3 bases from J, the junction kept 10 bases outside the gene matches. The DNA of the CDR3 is TGTGCCAGCAGCTTCGGCCTGACAGGGTCTGACACTGAAGCTTTCTTT. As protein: CASSFGLTGSDTEAFF.

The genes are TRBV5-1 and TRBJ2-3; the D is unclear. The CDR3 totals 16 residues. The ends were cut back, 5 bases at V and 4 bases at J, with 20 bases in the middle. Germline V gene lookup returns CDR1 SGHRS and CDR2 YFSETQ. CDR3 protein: CASSEIDSSSADTQYF. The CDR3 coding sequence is TGCGCCAGCAGTGAGATCGACTCCTCCTCGGCAGATACGCAGTATTTT.

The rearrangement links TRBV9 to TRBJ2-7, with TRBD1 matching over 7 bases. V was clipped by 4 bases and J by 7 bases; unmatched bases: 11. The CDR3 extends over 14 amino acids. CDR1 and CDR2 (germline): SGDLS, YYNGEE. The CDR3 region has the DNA TGTGCCAGCAGCCCCCGACAGGGTCCGTTTGAGCAGTACTTC. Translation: CASSPRQGPFEQYF.

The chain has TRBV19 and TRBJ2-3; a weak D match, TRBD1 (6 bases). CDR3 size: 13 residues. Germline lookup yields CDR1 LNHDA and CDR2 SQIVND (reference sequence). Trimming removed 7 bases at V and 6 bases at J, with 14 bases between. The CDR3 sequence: CASTTGQSDTQYF. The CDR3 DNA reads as TGTGCCAGTACCACAGGACAGTCGGATACGCAGTATTTT. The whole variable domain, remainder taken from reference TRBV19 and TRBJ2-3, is DGGITQSPKYLFRKEGQNVTLSCEQNLNHDAMYWYRQDPGQGLRLIYYSQIVNDFQKGDIAEGYSVSREKKESFPLTVTSAQKNPTAFYLCASTTGQSDTQYFGPGTRLTVL.

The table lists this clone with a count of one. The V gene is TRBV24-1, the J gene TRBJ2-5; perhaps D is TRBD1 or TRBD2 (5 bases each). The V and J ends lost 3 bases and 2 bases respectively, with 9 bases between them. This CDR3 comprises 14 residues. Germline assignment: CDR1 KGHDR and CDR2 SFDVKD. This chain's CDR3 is CATSDQRGQETQYF. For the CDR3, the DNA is TGTGCCACCAGTGATCAGAGGGGTCAAGAGACCCAGTACTTC.

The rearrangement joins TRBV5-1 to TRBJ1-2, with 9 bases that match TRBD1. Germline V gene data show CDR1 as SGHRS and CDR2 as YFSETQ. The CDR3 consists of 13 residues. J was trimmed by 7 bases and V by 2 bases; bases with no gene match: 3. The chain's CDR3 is CASSFRQGVGYTF. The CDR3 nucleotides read TGCGCCAGCAGCTTCCGACAGGGGGTTGGCTACACCTTC.

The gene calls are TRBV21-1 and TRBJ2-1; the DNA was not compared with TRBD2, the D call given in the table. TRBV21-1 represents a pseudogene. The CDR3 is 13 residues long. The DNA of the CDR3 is TGTGCCAGCAGCAAACAAGCGGGGGAAGAGCAGTTCTTC. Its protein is CASSKQAGEEQFF.

This CDR3 is CASRRRTESSYNEQFF. CDR3 DNA: TGTGCCAGCAGACGCAGGACGGAAAGCTCCTACAATGAGCAGTTCTTC. The chain joins TRBV7-2 to TRBJ2-1; D unclear. This CDR3 comprises 16 residues. Germline V lookup: CDR1 SGHTA, CDR2 FQGNSA. V was cut by 6 bases and J by 0 bases, with 15 bases left in between.

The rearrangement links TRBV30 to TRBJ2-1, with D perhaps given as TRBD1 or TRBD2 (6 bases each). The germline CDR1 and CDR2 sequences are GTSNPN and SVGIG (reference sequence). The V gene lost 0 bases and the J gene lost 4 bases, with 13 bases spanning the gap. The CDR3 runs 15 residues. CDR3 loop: CAWSVRGTSYNEQFF. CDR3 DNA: TGTGCCTGGAGTGTACGGGGGACATCATACAATGAGCAGTTCTTC.

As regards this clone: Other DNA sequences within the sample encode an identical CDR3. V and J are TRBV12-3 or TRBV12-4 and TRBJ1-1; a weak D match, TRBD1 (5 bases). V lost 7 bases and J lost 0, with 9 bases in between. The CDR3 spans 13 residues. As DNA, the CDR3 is TGTGCCAGCACCCTACAGGTGAACACTGAAGCTTTCTTT. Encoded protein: CASTLQVNTEAFF.

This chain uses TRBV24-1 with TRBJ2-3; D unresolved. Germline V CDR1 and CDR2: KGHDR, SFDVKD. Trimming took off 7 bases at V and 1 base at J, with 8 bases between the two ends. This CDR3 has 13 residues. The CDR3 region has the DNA TGTGCCACCAGGAGTGGAGGCACAGATACGCAGTATTTT. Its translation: CATRSGGTDTQYF.

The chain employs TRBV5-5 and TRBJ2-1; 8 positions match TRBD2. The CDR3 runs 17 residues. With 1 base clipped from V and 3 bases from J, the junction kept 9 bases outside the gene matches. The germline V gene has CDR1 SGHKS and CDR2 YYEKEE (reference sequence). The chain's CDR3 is CASSLSEGREVYNEQFF. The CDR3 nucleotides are TGTGCCAGCAGCTTGTCGGAAGGGCGGGAGGTCTACAATGAGCAGTTCTTC.

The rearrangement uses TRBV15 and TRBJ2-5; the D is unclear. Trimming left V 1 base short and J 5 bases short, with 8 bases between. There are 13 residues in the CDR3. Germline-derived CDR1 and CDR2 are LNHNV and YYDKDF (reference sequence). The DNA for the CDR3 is TGTGCCACCAGCAGAGTCGCGGACGAGACCCAGTACTTC. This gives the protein CATSRVADETQYF.

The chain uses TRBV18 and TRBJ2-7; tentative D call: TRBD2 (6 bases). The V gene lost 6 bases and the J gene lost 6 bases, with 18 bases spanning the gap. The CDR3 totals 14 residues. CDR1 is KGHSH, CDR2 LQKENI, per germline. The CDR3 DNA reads TGTGCCAGCTCCCCCGGGACTTTGCCCCTCGAGCAGTACTTC. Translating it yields CASSPGTLPLEQYF.

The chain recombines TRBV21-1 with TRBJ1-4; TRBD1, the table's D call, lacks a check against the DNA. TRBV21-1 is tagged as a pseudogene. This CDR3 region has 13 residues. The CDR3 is CASNPQGRQKLFF. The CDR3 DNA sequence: TGTGCCAGCAACCCCCAGGGGCGTCAAAAACTGTTTTTT.

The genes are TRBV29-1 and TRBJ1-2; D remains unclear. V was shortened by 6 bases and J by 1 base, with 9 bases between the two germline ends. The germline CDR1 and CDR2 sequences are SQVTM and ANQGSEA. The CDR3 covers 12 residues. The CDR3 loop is CSVPDINYGYTF. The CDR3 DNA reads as TGCAGCGTACCAGACATTAACTATGGCTACACCTTC.

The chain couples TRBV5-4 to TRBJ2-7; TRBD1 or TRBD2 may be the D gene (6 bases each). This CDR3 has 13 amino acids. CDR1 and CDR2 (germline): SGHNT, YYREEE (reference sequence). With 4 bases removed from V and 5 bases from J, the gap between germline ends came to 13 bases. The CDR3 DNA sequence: TGTGCCAGCAGCGGCGGGACATACAACGAGCAGTACTTC. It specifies CASSGGTYNEQYF. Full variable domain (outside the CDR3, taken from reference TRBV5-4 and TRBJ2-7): ETGVTQSPTHLIKTRGQQVTLRCSSQSGHNTVSWYQQALGQGPQFIFQYYREEENGRGNFPPRFSGLQFPNYSSELNVNALELDDSALYLCASSGGTYNEQYFGPGTRLTVT.